This passage covers 23 T cell receptor beta chains from one sample sequenced in a study of shared clonotypes between healthy human individuals. CD45RO-negative CD8 cells positively selected for CCR7 made up the naive population, which excluded terminally differentiated effector memory CD45RA+ cells. Profiling relied on immunoSEQ multiplex PCR, and the TCRdb table lists in-frame clones only, not all of them. The data show about 650,000 clones, just under 97% seen once. Input material: naive CD8+ T cells sorted from blood. All receptors come from a woman aged 25 to 39 in good health.

The J gene is TRBJ2-1, the V gene TRBV27; no firm D call. The V end lost 7 bases, the J end lost 6 bases, and 13 bases lay between the germline ends. The CDR3 extends over 13 amino acids. Per germline, CDR1 MNHEY and CDR2 SMNVEV (reference sequence). Written as DNA, the CDR3 is TGTGCCAGCACCCCCTCGGGCCTCAATGAGCAGTTCTTC. Translating gives CASTPSGLNEQFF.

This chain links TRBV5-1 with TRBJ2-7; 9 nucleotides align to TRBD1. The germline CDR1 and CDR2 sequences are SGHRS and YFSETQ. The CDR3 sequence is 15 residues long. J gave up 3 bases and V 4 bases, and 8 bases lay outside the gene matches. The CDR3 loop reads CASSPGTGFYYEQYF. The CDR3 region has the DNA TGCGCCAGCAGCCCAGGGACAGGGTTCTACTACGAGCAGTACTTC.

The rearrangement uses TRBV5-4 and TRBJ2-7; 8 bases are a match to TRBD2. CDR3 length equals 14 residues. Germline V gene sequence: CDR1 SGHNT, CDR2 YYREEE (reference sequence). J lost 6 bases, V lost 3 bases, and 8 bases had no gene match. The chain's CDR3 is CASSSLAESLEQYF. The CDR3 nucleotides are TGTGCCAGCAGCTCACTAGCGGAATCCCTCGAGCAGTACTTC.

The chain recombines TRBV27 with TRBJ2-7, with no clear D. Between the trimmed V and J ends, which lost 4 bases and 4 bases, there was a span of 14 bases. CDR3 length equals 14 residues. The V gene's germline CDR1 is MNHEY and CDR2 SMNVEV (reference sequence). DNA for the CDR3: TGTGCCAGCAGTTCCCTAGTTCTAAGGTACGAGCAGTACTTC. Translation: CASSSLVLRYEQYF.

The chain carries TRBV19 and TRBJ1-1; D remains ambiguous. V lost 3 bases and J lost 5, with 10 bases in between. The CDR3 is 13 residues long. CDR1 is LNHDA and CDR2 is SQIVND in the germline V gene (reference sequence). CDR3 amino acids: CASSILFATEAFF. The CDR3 DNA sequence: TGTGCCAGTAGTATCCTATTCGCGACTGAAGCTTTCTTT. Full variable domain (remainder filled in from reference TRBV19 and TRBJ1-1): DGGITQSPKYLFRKEGQNVTLSCEQNLNHDAMYWYRQDPGQGLRLIYYSQIVNDFQKGDIAEGYSVSREKKESFPLTVTSAQKNPTAFYLCASSILFATEAFFGQGTRLTVV.

This sequence joins TRBV9 and TRBJ1-5, with TRBD1 identical over 7 bases. V was pared by 4 bases and J by 3 bases, with 4 bases of the junction left unmatched. Per the germline V gene, CDR1 is SGDLS and CDR2 is YYNGEE. CDR3 length: 14 amino acids. For the CDR3, the DNA is TGTGCCAGCAGCCCAGACAGGGCCAATCAGCCCCAGCATTTT. The encoded protein is CASSPDRANQPQHF.

V usage is TRBV5-4 and J usage is TRBJ2-1; 7 nucleotides match TRBD1. Germline V gene lookup returns CDR1 SGHNT and CDR2 YYREEE (reference sequence). V was pared by 5 bases and J by 12 bases, with 8 bases of the junction left unmatched. The CDR3 sequence is 12 residues long. The CDR3 reads CASSLGTVAQFF. In DNA, the CDR3 is TGTGCCAGCAGTCTCGGGACAGTGGCGCAGTTCTTC.

This chain links TRBV6-1 with TRBJ2-6; 7 bases are a match to TRBD2. The CDR3 runs 18 residues. Trimming took 0 bases from V and 0 from J; bases not matched to a gene: 5. Germline lookup yields CDR1 MNHNS and CDR2 SASEGT. The CDR3 DNA is TGTGCCAGCAGTGAAGCTCTAGCGGTTAACTCTGGGGCCAACGTCCTGACTTTC. Amino acid sequence: CASSEALAVNSGANVLTF.

The chain combines TRBV5-6 with TRBJ1-3; D is ambiguous. The CDR3 is made up of 17 amino acids. With 0 bases removed from V and 4 bases from J, the gap between germline ends came to 17 bases. Germline CDR1 SGHDT, CDR2 YYEEEE. CDR3 DNA sequence: TGTGCCAGCAGCTTGGCGGGTGTAGGGCTTCCAGGAAACACCATATATTTT. Encoded protein: CASSLAGVGLPGNTIYF.

The rearrangement uses TRBV4-1 and TRBJ2-3, with TRBD1 matching 8 bases. The CDR3 spans 15 residues. V lost 0 bases and J lost 2; bases outside the gene matches: 1. Germline V gene sequence: CDR1 MGHRA, CDR2 YSYEKL. The CDR3 region is CASSQEDRVTDTQYF. The CDR3 DNA reads as TGCGCCAGCAGCCAAGAGGACAGGGTCACAGATACGCAGTATTTT.

As regards this clone: Sequence at one end of the junction differs from germline and may be a read error. The chain has TRBV11-2 and TRBJ2-7, with a weak D call TRBD2 (5 bases). The CDR3 totals 14 residues. Germline V lookup: CDR1 SGHAT, CDR2 FQNNGV. For the CDR3, the DNA is TGTGCCAGCAGCCTAGAGTGGCTAGCTGGCGAGCAGTACTTC. It codes for CASSLEWLAGEQYF.

This chain connects TRBV5-4 to TRBJ1-1, with D tentatively TRBD1 (5 bases). V lost 0 bases and J lost 8, with 5 bases in between. Germline V CDR1 and CDR2: SGHNT, YYREEE (reference sequence). The CDR3 runs to 11 residues. The CDR3 DNA reads TGTGCCAGCAGCTTGGCAGGGGAAGCTTTCTTT. It specifies CASSLAGEAFF.

Here the CDR3 reads CASSSDRVPLYEQYF. The CDR3 DNA reads TGTGCCAGCAGTTCCGACAGGGTCCCGTTGTACGAGCAGTACTTC. The genes are TRBV7-6 and TRBJ2-5; TRBD1 matches at 7 bases. The J call may be in error: the DNA end matches TRBJ2-7 better. The CDR3 is made up of 15 amino acids. CDR1 SGHVS and CDR2 FNYEAQ come from the germline V gene.

V gene TRBV11-2 combines with J gene TRBJ2-7; TRBD1 matches 10 bases. Trimming cost V 5 bases and J 1 base; bases outside gene matches: 5. The length of the CDR3 is 15 residues. Germline CDR1 and CDR2: SGHAT and FQNNGV. CDR3 coding DNA: TGTGCCAGCAGCACCTGGACAGGGGGTTCCTACGAGCAGTACTTC. Translated: CASSTWTGGSYEQYF.

On this clone itself: Other DNA sequences in the sample encode the same CDR3. The V and J genes are TRBV5-1 and TRBJ2-7, with a weak D call TRBD2 (6 bases). The CDR3 sequence is 14 residues long. Trimming removed 4 bases at V and 3 bases at J, with 14 bases between. CDR1 is SGHRS and CDR2 is YFSETQ in the germline V gene. CDR3 nucleotides: TGCGCCAGCAGCCCCAGCCCGGGGGACTACGAGCAGTACTTC. It translates to CASSPSPGDYEQYF.

This clone has just one count. The CDR3 protein is CASSFHLEENLGHEQFF. The CDR3 DNA follows: TGTGCCAGCAGCTTCCACCTCGAGGAGAATCTTGGCCATGAGCAGTTCTTC. The genes are TRBV2 and TRBJ2-1; D is unresolved. V dropped 6 bases and J dropped 8 bases, with 26 bases sitting between them. CDR3 length equals 17 residues. The germline gives CDR1 SNHLY, CDR2 FYNNEI. The full variable domain, with the rest looked up from reference TRBV2 and TRBJ2-1, is EPEVTQTPSHQVTQMGQEVILRCVPISNHLYFYWYRQILGQKVEFLVSFYNNEISEKSEIFDDQFSVERPDGSNFTLKIRSTKLEDSAMYFCASSFHLEENLGHEQFFGPGTRLTVL.

The chain uses TRBV28 and TRBJ1-5; D is perhaps TRBD1 (5 bases). Trimming stripped 5 bases from V and 1 base from J, with 12 bases between. Germline CDR1 is MDHEN and CDR2 is SYDVKM. The CDR3 has 15 amino acids. CDR3 sequence reads: CASSQIGESNQPQHF. DNA of the CDR3: TGTGCCAGCAGTCAGATAGGGGAGAGCAATCAGCCCCAGCATTTT.

The genes are TRBV11-2 and TRBJ1-6, with D uncertain. The germline V gene encodes CDR1 SGHAT and CDR2 FQNNGV. V was trimmed by 0 bases and J by 8 bases, leaving 17 bases between them. The CDR3 is 17 amino acids. This CDR3 is CASSLDNAPAYHSPLHF. The CDR3, as DNA: TGTGCCAGCAGCTTAGACAATGCCCCGGCTTATCATTCACCCCTCCACTTT.

The chain employs TRBV10-2 and TRBJ1-5; D gene unclear. The CDR3 runs to 12 residues. CDR1 and CDR2 from the germline V gene are WSHSY and SAAADI. V gave up 3 bases and J gave up 7 bases, with 7 bases separating them. In DNA form, the CDR3 reads TGCGCCAGCAGTGATCCGATGCAGCCCCAGCATTTT. This translates into CASSDPMQPQHF.

V gene TRBV11-3 combines with J gene TRBJ2-3; 8 nucleotides match TRBD2. The CDR3 covers 18 residues. Trimming removed 5 bases from V and 8 bases from J; junction bases left unmatched: 21. From germline, CDR1 is SGHNT and CDR2 YENEEA. The CDR3 coding sequence is TGTGCCAGCAGCCCCAATGACCGACTAGCGAACTCGTTCGGTACGCAGTATTTT. Encoded protein: CASSPNDRLANSFGTQYF. Using reference TRBV11-3 and TRBJ2-3 for the parts outside the CDR3, the full variable domain is EAGVVQSPRYKIIEKKQPVAFWCNPISGHNTLYWYLQNLGQGPELLIRYENEEAVDDSQLPKDRFSAERLKGVDSTLKIQPAELGDSAVYLCASSPNDRLANSFGTQYFGPGTRLTVL.

J is TRBJ2-5 and V is TRBV27; 7 bases match TRBD1. V dropped 3 bases and J dropped 5; count of bases not matched to a gene: 3. The CDR3 has 13 residues. The V gene's germline CDR1 is MNHEY and CDR2 SMNVEV (reference sequence). CDR3 residues: CASSFQTGETQYF. CDR3 nucleotide sequence: TGTGCCAGCAGTTTCCAGACAGGGGAGACCCAGTACTTC.

This chain uses TRBV10-2 with TRBJ2-1, with TRBD2 matching 11 bases. J gave up 7 bases and V 8 bases, and 7 bases lay outside the gene matches. Germline values: CDR1 WSHSY, CDR2 SAAADI. There are 14 residues in the CDR3. The DNA for the CDR3 is TGCGCCAGCGTTAGCGGGAGGGCCGGGAATGAGCAGTTCTTC. It yields the protein CASVSGRAGNEQFF.

This chain links TRBV28 with TRBJ2-1; possibly TRBD1 or TRBD2 for D (5 bases each). Germline V CDR1 and CDR2: MDHEN, SYDVKM. Trimming took off 5 bases at V and 6 bases at J, with 14 bases between the two ends. The CDR3 length is 14 residues. CDR3 sequence (DNA): TGTGCCAGCAGTATCCGGGACGAACCCAATGAGCAGTTCTTC. This encodes CASSIRDEPNEQFF.